The next 16 T cell receptor beta chains were all read from a single sample in a study of T-cell memory formation after mild COVID-19. TCRdb passed the 5' RACE reads through MiXCR, listing each CDR3 protein once. The sample holds hundreds of thousands of distinct CDR3 sequences; around 17% are singletons and the top ten take more than 10%. Specimen: PBMCs or a T cell subset sorted from them (not recorded which). These receptors were taken from an adult woman who had mild COVID-19 (a few samples of this study predate the infection). Cell type and time point are not known.

Worth noting for this clonotype: Mismatch with germline at one junction end may stem from a read error. This chain connects TRBV5-6 to TRBJ2-2; possible D gene TRBD2, 5 bases. The CDR3 length is 17 residues. The germline gives CDR1 SGHDT, CDR2 YYEEEE. The CDR3 DNA sequence: TGTGCCAGCAGCCCGGTGGAGGCTGACATGAACACCGGGGATCTGTTTTTT. This translates into CASSPVEADMNTGDLFF.

The rearrangement uses TRBV7-3 and TRBJ2-1, with TRBD2 matching over 8 bases. The CDR3 runs 15 residues. Germline lookup yields CDR1 SGHTA and CDR2 FQGTGA. Germline trimming cut 4 bases from V and 5 bases from J; bases unmatched to any gene: 7. The CDR3 region is CASSSGGARNNEQFF. CDR3 coding DNA: TGTGCCAGCAGCTCCGGGGGGGCCAGGAACAATGAGCAGTTCTTC.

This clonotype was seen a few times. The chain couples TRBV28 to TRBJ2-7; D might be TRBD1 (6 bases). The CDR3 totals 13 residues. Germline assignment: CDR1 MDHEN and CDR2 SYDVKM. The V end was cut by 7 bases, the J end by 3 bases, with 13 bases between. Here the CDR3 DNA reads TGTGCCAGCAAACAGGGAACTCTCTACGAGCAGTACTTC. This codes for CASKQGTLYEQYF. Variable domain in full (rest from reference TRBV28 and TRBJ2-7): DVKVTQSSRYLVKRTGEKVFLECVQDMDHENMFWYRQDPGLGLRLIYFSYDVKMKEKGDIPEGYSVSREKKERFSLILESASTNQTSMYLCASKQGTLYEQYFGPGTRLTVT.

This chain joins TRBV7-9 and TRBJ2-7; 8 bases match TRBD2. The J segment lost 1 base and the V segment lost 5 bases, leaving 10 bases of the junction unmatched. Germline CDR1 SEHNR, CDR2 FQNEAQ (reference sequence). This CDR3 is built from 16 residues. The CDR3 nucleotides are TGTGCCAGCAGCACCGCGCTAGCGGGTCCATCCTACGAGCAGTACTTC. This sequence encodes CASSTALAGPSYEQYF.

As for this clonotype: A much larger clone differs from this one at a single base, so this may be a read error. The V gene is TRBV3-1, the J gene TRBJ2-3, with D possibly being TRBD2 (6 bases). The germline gives CDR1 LGHDT, CDR2 YNNKEL (reference sequence). The CDR3 extends over 15 amino acids. CDR3 in DNA: TGTGCCAGCAGCCAAGTCGGGGGTCGGGTGGATACGAAGTATTTT. It codes for CASSQVGGRVDTKYF.

The table lists this clonotype with a few counts. The rearrangement links TRBV18 to TRBJ2-1; no clear D gene. Germline V gene lookup returns CDR1 KGHSH and CDR2 LQKENI. V was trimmed by 0 bases and J by 5 bases, leaving 8 bases between them. The CDR3 is 14 amino acids. The CDR3 spells CASSPPGSNNEQFF. CDR3 DNA: TGTGCCAGCTCACCACCGGGGTCGAACAATGAGCAGTTCTTC.

This rearrangement joins TRBV6-4 to TRBJ2-1; D perhaps matches TRBD2 (5 bases). Germline assignment: CDR1 MRHNA and CDR2 SNTAGT. Trimming stripped 5 bases from V and 2 bases from J, with 13 bases between. The CDR3 is 15 residues long. The CDR3 region is CASSSLAGPYNEQFF. CDR3 bases: TGTGCCAGCAGTTCGCTAGCTGGGCCCTACAATGAGCAGTTCTTC.

V gene TRBV5-6 combines with J gene TRBJ2-5; either TRBD1 or TRBD2 may supply D (5 bases each). Germline loops: CDR1 SGHDT, CDR2 YYEEEE. Trimming removed 4 bases at V and 5 bases at J, with 12 bases between. The CDR3 consists of 13 residues. In nucleotides, the CDR3 is TGTGCCAGCAGCCAACCGGGGCGGGAGACCCAGTACTTC. Translation gives CASSQPGRETQYF.

This rearrangement joins TRBV7-2 to TRBJ2-7, with TRBD2 matching over 9 bases. There are 17 residues in the CDR3. Germline loops: CDR1 SGHTA, CDR2 FQGNSA. After removal of 5 bases from V and 0 bases from J, the junction contained 11 bases not matched to a gene. CDR3 region: CASSTHGSGGSSYEQYF. Here the CDR3 DNA reads TGTGCCAGCAGCACTCACGGTAGCGGGGGAAGCTCCTACGAGCAGTACTTC. Full variable domain (remainder filled in from reference TRBV7-2 and TRBJ2-7): GAGVSQSPSNKVTEKGKDVELRCDPISGHTALYWYRQSLGQGLEFLIYFQGNSAPDKSGLPSDRFSAERTGGSVSTLTIQRTQQEDSAVYLCASSTHGSGGSSYEQYFGPGTRLTVT.

The chain has TRBV4-3 and TRBJ2-7; 10 nucleotides agree with TRBD2. The CDR3 consists of 17 residues. The germline V gene encodes CDR1 LGHNA and CDR2 YSLEER. V gave up 0 bases and J gave up 1 base; unmatched junction bases: 6. The CDR3 nucleotides are TGCGCCAGCAGCCAAGATCTGACTAGCGGGTTGTCCTACGAGCAGTACTTC. Protein product: CASSQDLTSGLSYEQYF.

This clonotype occurred a few times. The CDR3 DNA reads TGTGCCTACCGCTACGGGAGGGACAGGAACACTGAAGCTTTCTTT. Protein sequence: CAYRYGRDRNTEAFF. The chain links TRBV15 to TRBJ1-1; 7 bases fit TRBD1. Trimming at V came to 11 bases and at J to 1 base, leaving 13 bases not matched to a gene. The CDR3 runs 15 residues. Germline V gives CDR1 LNHNV, CDR2 YYDKDF (reference sequence).

There are a few counts of this clonotype. The V call is TRBV5-1, the J call TRBJ2-5; 8 bases fit TRBD2. J was trimmed by 5 bases and V by 0 bases; bases with no gene match: 15. Germline V CDR1 and CDR2: SGHRS, YFSETQ. The CDR3 length is 18 residues. CDR3 sequence (DNA): TGCGCCAGCAGCTTGGTTGGGGAACCGGGACTAGTTTACGAGACCCAGTACTTC. Its translation is CASSLVGEPGLVYETQYF.

This clonotype was seen only a few times. The chain joins TRBV10-3 to TRBJ2-1; TRBD2 matches at 8 bases. Germline CDR1 reads ENHRY; CDR2 reads SYGVKD. Trimming at V came to 2 bases and at J to 6 bases, leaving 6 bases not matched to a gene. CDR3 length equals 15 residues. The DNA of the CDR3 is TGTGCCATCAGTGAGGGTAGCGGGAAGGGCAATGAGCAGTTCTTC. Protein sequence: CAISEGSGKGNEQFF.

This clonotype was seen a few times. This chain connects TRBV12-3 or TRBV12-4 to TRBJ2-6; TRBD2 agrees at 7 bases. Trimming at V came to 4 bases and at J to 2 bases, leaving 11 bases not matched to a gene. The CDR3 extends over 18 amino acids. CDR3 sequence (DNA): TGTGCCAGCAGTTCCCGGACTAGGCGGTTCACTGGGGCCAACGTCCTGACTTTC. It specifies CASSSRTRRFTGANVLTF.

This clonotype was observed a few times. The chain has TRBV20-1 and TRBJ1-2, with D maybe TRBD1 (5 bases). V was clipped by 0 bases and J by 7 bases, with 12 bases between them. In germline, CDR1 is DFQATT, CDR2 SNEGSKA (reference sequence). This CDR3 region has 13 residues. The CDR3 loop reads CSAREWGSGGYTF. CDR3 nucleotides: TGCAGTGCTAGAGAGTGGGGCTCTGGTGGCTACACCTTC.

This clonotype was detected many times. The gene calls are TRBV5-1 and TRBJ2-7; D possibly uses TRBD1 or TRBD2 (5 bases each). V lost 2 bases and J lost 4, with 13 bases in between. CDR3 length equals 14 residues. The germline gives CDR1 SGHRS, CDR2 YFSETQ. The DNA of the CDR3 is TGCGCCAGCAGCTTAAACCGGGACGGATACGAGCAGTACTTC. Translated: CASSLNRDGYEQYF.